This TCR beta chain was sequenced for a study of control samples from healthy donors and cancer patients. CDR3 size: 16 residues. Germline assignment: CDR1 SGHAT and CDR2 FQNNGV. The ends were cut back, 1 base at V and 7 bases at J, with 18 bases in the middle. Some clones are missing from TCRdb's copy, which holds only in-frame ones; the method was immunoSEQ multiplex PCR. Here the sample spans roughly 200,000 clones, 91% being singletons. Sequencing was performed on blood. The chain carries TRBV11-2 and TRBJ2-3; tentatively, D is TRBD1 (5 bases). This TCR was recovered from a man aged 30 to 45 in good health. CDR3 residues: CASSLVFQGQVNTQYF. Written as DNA, the CDR3 is TGTGCCAGCAGCTTAGTTTTTCAGGGTCAGGTAAATACGCAGTATTTT.